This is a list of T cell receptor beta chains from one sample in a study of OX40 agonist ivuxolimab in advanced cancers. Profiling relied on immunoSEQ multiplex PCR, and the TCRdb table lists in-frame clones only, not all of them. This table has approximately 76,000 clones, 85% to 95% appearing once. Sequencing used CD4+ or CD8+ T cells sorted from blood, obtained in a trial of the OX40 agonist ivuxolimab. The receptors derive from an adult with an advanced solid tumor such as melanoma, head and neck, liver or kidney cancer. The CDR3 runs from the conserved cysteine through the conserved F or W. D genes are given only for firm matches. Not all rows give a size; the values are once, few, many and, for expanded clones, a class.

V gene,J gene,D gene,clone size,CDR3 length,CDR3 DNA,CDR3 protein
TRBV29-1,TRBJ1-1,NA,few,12,TGCAGCGTTGAAGGGGGCGGCTTTGAAGCTTTCTTT,CSVEGGGFEAFF
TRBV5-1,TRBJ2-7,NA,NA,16,TGCGCCAGCACCCCAGGGAGAGGGCCCGGCTCCTACGAGCAGTACTTC,CASTPGRGPGSYEQYF
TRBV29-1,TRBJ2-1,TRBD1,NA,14,TGCAGCGCTTCCGGGACAGGACTCTACAATGAGCAGTTCTTC,CSASGTGLYNEQFF
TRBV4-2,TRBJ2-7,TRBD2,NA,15,TGTGCCAGCAGCCTACGACTAGCGCCCTCCTACGAGCAGTACTTC,CASSLRLAPSYEQYF
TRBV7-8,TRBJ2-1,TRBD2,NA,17,TGTGCCAGCAGCACCCGGGCTAGCGGGAGTTCGGGAAATGAGCAGTTCTTC,CASSTRASGSSGNEQFF
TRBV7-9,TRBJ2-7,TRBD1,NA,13,TGTGCCAGCAGAACCCTAGGGGGCCGCGAGCAGTACTTC,CASRTLGGREQYF
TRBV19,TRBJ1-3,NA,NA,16,TGTGCCAGTAGTAACCCGAGACAGACCCATGGCAGCACCATATATTTT,CASSNPRQTHGSTIYF
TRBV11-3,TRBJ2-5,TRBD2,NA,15,TGTGCCAGCAGCCTGGTTGGGACTAGCGGAGAGACCCAGTACTTC,CASSLVGTSGETQYF
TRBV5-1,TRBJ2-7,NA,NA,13,TGCGCCAGCAGCTTTTGGGGAGACTACGAGCAGTACTTC,CASSFWGDYEQYF
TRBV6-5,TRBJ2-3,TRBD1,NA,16,TGTGCCAGCAGTTACTCCCCCAGGGGGCAGGGAGATACGCAGTATTTT,CASSYSPRGQGDTQYF
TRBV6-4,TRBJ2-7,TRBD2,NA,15,TGTGCCAGCAGTGTACTAGCGGGAAAGGGCTACGAGCAGTACTTC,CASSVLAGKGYEQYF
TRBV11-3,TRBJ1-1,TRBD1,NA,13,TGTGCCAGCAGCCTGGGACAGGGGACTGAAGCTTTCTTT,CASSLGQGTEAFF
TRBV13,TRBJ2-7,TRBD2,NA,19,TGTGCCAGCAGCTACCCGGGAGGAGGTGGGACGGGAGAACCGTACGAGCAGTACTTC,CASSYPGGGGTGEPYEQYF
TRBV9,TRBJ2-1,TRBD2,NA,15,TGTGCCAGCAGCGTAGATGGGCTAGCGGGGCCTGAGCAGTTCTTC,CASSVDGLAGPEQFF
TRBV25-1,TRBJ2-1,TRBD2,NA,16,TGTGCCAGCAGTTCCCGACTAGCGGGAGGGCCGGAGGAGCAGTTCTTC,CASSSRLAGGPEEQFF
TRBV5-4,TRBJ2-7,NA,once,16,TGCGCCAGCAGCCAAGCTTGGCAGGGAAGGCCCCTCGAGCAGTACTTC,CASSQAWQGRPLEQYF
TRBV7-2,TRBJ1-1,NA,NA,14,TGTGCCAGCAGCTTGCAGGGGAGGAGTGTCGTAGCTTTCTTT,CASSLQGRSVVAFF
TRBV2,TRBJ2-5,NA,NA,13,TGTGCCTCTAAGGGGACGGGACAAGAGACCCAGTACTTC,CASKGTGQETQYF
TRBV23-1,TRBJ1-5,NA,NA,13,TGCGCCAGCAGTCAAAGAGAGGGCCGCCCCCAGCATTTT,CASSQREGRPQHF
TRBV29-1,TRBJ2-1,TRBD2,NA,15,TGCAGCGTTGAAGATGGGACTAGCCCTTACAATGAGCAGTTCTTC,CSVEDGTSPYNEQFF
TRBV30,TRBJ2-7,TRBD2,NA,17,TGTGCCTGGAAAATACGCCTAGCGGGAGGGGCCCCCTACGAGCAGTACTTC,CAWKIRLAGGAPYEQYF
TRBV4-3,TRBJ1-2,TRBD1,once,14,TGCGCCAGCAAGGACGGGACAGGGGACTATGGCTACACCTTC,CASKDGTGDYGYTF
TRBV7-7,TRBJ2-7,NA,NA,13,TGTGCTAGCAGCTCAGGGACTGACTACGAGCAGTACTTC,CASSSGTDYEQYF
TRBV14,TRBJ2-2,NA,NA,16,TGTGCCAGCAGCCGAAGACTGGTGGGGTTCACCGGGGAGCTGTTTTTT,CASSRRLVGFTGELFF
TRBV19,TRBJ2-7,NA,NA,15,TGTGCCAGTAGTATAGAGCGGGGTCTGTACTACGAGCAGTACTTC,CASSIERGLYYEQYF
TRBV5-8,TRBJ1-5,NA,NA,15,TGTGCCAGCAGACTGGAAAGGGGGTTCAGTCAGCCCCAGCATTTT,CASRLERGFSQPQHF
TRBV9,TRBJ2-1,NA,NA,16,TGTGCCAGCAGCGTAGAAGGGTTAGTTTCCTACAATGAGCAGTTCTTC,CASSVEGLVSYNEQFF
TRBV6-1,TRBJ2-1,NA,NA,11,TGTGCCACCGACAGGTTCGCCGAGCAGTTCTTC,CATDRFAEQFF
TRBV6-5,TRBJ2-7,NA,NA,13,TGTGCCAGCAGTGAAGCAGTCTTCCACGAGCAGTACTTC,CASSEAVFHEQYF
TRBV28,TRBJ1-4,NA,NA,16,TGTGCCAGCAGCCAACCCCCGGGGCCAACTAATGAAAAACTGTTTTTT,CASSQPPGPTNEKLFF
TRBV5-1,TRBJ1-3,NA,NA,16,TGCGCCAGCAGCTCCGGGACCACTCTCTCTGGAAACACCATATATTTT,CASSSGTTLSGNTIYF
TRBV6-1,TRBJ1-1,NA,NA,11,TGTGCCAGCATAATGACAGCTGAAGCTTTCTTT,CASIMTAEAFF